This T cell receptor (beta chain) derives from a study of cytomegalovirus exposure and HLA in healthy donors. Broader study findings: TCR beta chain V- and J-gene trimming was linked, in a later analysis, to a missense variant in DCLRE1C.

CDR1 is SGDLS, CDR2 YYNGEE, per germline. V lost 3 bases, J lost 4 bases, and 10 bases stayed unmatched. The CDR3 loop spans 15 amino acids. Points on this clone: Its antigen is still unknown.

The PCR contained 60 Vbeta and 13 Jbeta primers. TCRdb keeps only in-frame clones here, not all; method: immunoSEQ multiplex PCR. The sample has 100,000 or so clones; 60% to 85% are singletons. The rearrangement links TRBV9 to TRBJ2-7; 7 positions agree with TRBD1. Source material: PBMCs. The TCR sequence derives from a female donor in good health and CMV-seropositive. This CDR3 is CASSARQGVDYEQYF. The CDR3 region has the DNA TGTGCCAGCAGCGCAAGACAGGGTGTGGATTACGAGCAGTACTTC.